Presented here are 2 T cell receptor beta chains from one specimen sequenced in a study of identical twins. Each CDR3 protein gets one entry after TCRdb re-called the 5' RACE reads with MiXCR. Counted here are hundreds of thousands of distinct CDR3 sequences, approximately 6.1% occurring once; the ten biggest clones make up roughly 2%. Sample: naive T cells sorted from blood. All receptors derive from a man younger than 35 in good health.

This clonotype was counted a few times. This chain links TRBV21-1 with TRBJ2-7. TRBV21-1 is classified as a pseudogene. This CDR3 has 12 residues. The CDR3 bases are TGTGCCAGCAGCAAAAAGGGTGGGGAGCAGTACGTC. The encoded protein is CASSKKGGEQYV.

The sample holds a few counts of this clonotype. CDR3 sequence (DNA): TGTGCCAGCACCCTCCGAGGGCAGGGGGATTACGAGCAGTACTTC. It yields the protein CASTLRGQGDYEQYF. The chain is built from TRBV7-9 and TRBJ2-7; 7 bases map to TRBD1. The germline V gene has CDR1 SEHNR and CDR2 FQNEAQ (reference sequence). V lost 7 bases and J lost 4; bases outside the gene matches: 13. The CDR3 is 15 amino acids.